These 29 T cell receptor beta chains originate from one sample sequenced in a study of T-cell memory formation after mild COVID-19. TCRdb reprocessed the 5' RACE reads with MiXCR, giving one entry per CDR3 protein. The data contain around 200,000 distinct CDR3 sequences, over 9.5% of them singletons. The sample was PBMCs or a T cell subset sorted from them (not recorded which). The receptors were sampled from a man between 18 and 29 years old who had mild COVID-19 (a few samples of this study predate the infection). Cell type and time point are not known.

This clonotype has just a few counts. The V and J genes are TRBV5-1 and TRBJ1-2; D might be TRBD1 (5 bases). This CDR3 region has 14 residues. The ends were cut back, 6 bases at V and 2 bases at J, with 14 bases in the middle. Germline V CDR1 and CDR2: SGHRS, YFSETQ. The CDR3 sequence is CASNQGDRNYGYTF. The CDR3, as DNA: TGCGCCAGCAACCAAGGGGACCGCAACTATGGCTACACCTTC.

This clonotype was seen more than once but under ten times. The V and J genes are TRBV6-1 and TRBJ2-5; 7 bases line up with TRBD2. The germline CDR1 and CDR2 sequences are MNHNS and SASEGT. The V segment lost 6 bases and the J segment 4 bases; nucleotides outside the gene matches: 14. CDR3 length equals 16 residues. Here the CDR3 reads CASRANSAGVRETQYF. The CDR3 nucleotides are TGTGCCAGCAGGGCAAATTCGGCGGGGGTACGAGAGACCCAGTACTTC.

This clonotype was counted only a few times. CDR3 sequence reads: CASFRVGTEAFF. DNA for the CDR3: TGTGCCAGCTTCCGGGTGGGCACTGAAGCTTTCTTT. V and J are TRBV2 and TRBJ1-1, with D hard to call. The CDR3 contains 12 residues. Germline V CDR1 and CDR2: SNHLY, FYNNEI. With 8 bases removed from V and 4 bases from J, the gap between germline ends came to 11 bases.

This clonotype has at least ten counts. This chain uses TRBV5-1 with TRBJ2-1; D is unresolved. CDR1 is SGHRS, CDR2 YFSETQ, per germline. The CDR3 covers 15 residues. V was shortened by 4 bases and J by 0 bases, with 11 bases between the two germline ends. The CDR3 DNA is TGCGCCAGCAGCACGGCCCTGAGCTCCTACAATGAGCAGTTCTTC. It specifies CASSTALSSYNEQFF. Looking up the rest from reference TRBV5-1 and TRBJ2-1 gives the full variable domain: KAGVTQTPRYLIKTRGQQVTLSCSPISGHRSVSWYQQTPGQGLQFLFEYFSETQRNKGNFPGRFSGRQFSNSRSEMNVSTLELGDSALYLCASSTALSSYNEQFFGPGTRLTVL.

The genes are TRBV20-1 and TRBJ2-1; TRBD1 matches 7 bases. The CDR3 totals 13 residues. The V gene's germline CDR1 is DFQATT and CDR2 SNEGSKA (reference sequence). V shed 1 base, J shed 4 bases, and the junction held 1 base outside the gene matches. The DNA of the CDR3 is TGCAGTGCTAGAGTGGACAGGTACAATGAGCAGTTCTTC. It translates to CSARVDRYNEQFF.

This chain uses TRBV6-5 with TRBJ1-2; D is possibly TRBD1 (6 bases). Germline V gene data show CDR1 as MNHEY and CDR2 as SVGAGI. The V end was cut by 0 bases, the J end by 6 bases, with 17 bases between. The CDR3 consists of 16 residues. For the CDR3, the DNA is TGTGCCAGCAGTTACTCCTTCGGTCCGGGGGCTAATGGCTACACCTTC. Its protein is CASSYSFGPGANGYTF.

In its sample, this clonotype was seen a few times. The rearrangement uses TRBV28 and TRBJ1-2, with unresolved D. CDR1 MDHEN and CDR2 SYDVKM come from the germline V gene. The CDR3 sequence is 14 residues long. V lost 2 bases, J lost 7 bases, and 14 bases lay in between. The CDR3: CASSLGGIRGGYTF. The CDR3 nucleotides read TGTGCCAGCAGTTTAGGCGGGATCCGCGGTGGCTACACCTTC.

The rearrangement links TRBV7-2 to TRBJ2-7, with 7 nucleotides matching TRBD1. The V gene's germline CDR1 is SGHTA and CDR2 FQGNSA. The junction had 10 bases not matched to a gene; V was cut back by 5 bases and J by 6 bases. The CDR3 spans 14 residues. In nucleotides, the CDR3 is TGTGCCAGCAGCCCAGGGACAGTGCGTGGCGAGCAGTACTTC. It codes for CASSPGTVRGEQYF.

This clonotype was seen a handful of times. V gene TRBV12-3 or TRBV12-4 combines with J gene TRBJ2-4; D is unclear. This CDR3 is built from 15 residues. V dropped 3 bases and J dropped 0 bases, with 9 bases sitting between them. Written as DNA, the CDR3 is TGTGCCAGCAGTTTGGGGTATCTAGCCAAAAACATTCAGTACTTC. It translates to CASSLGYLAKNIQYF.

Note on this clonotype: One base away lies a much larger clone, so this may be a sequencing read error. The CDR3 does not end in the conserved phenylalanine or tryptophan, so this is likely a read error. CDR3 nucleotides: TGCAGTGCACCAAGCCCAGGGACAGGGGAGACCCAGTACTTA. Its protein product is CSAPSPGTGETQYL. The chain links TRBV20-1 to TRBJ2-5; TRBD1 agrees at 9 bases. The CDR3 extends over 14 amino acids. Trimming cost V 6 bases and J 5 bases; bases outside gene matches: 10. Germline V gives CDR1 DFQATT, CDR2 SNEGSKA (reference sequence).

V and J are TRBV4-2 and TRBJ1-2; D unresolved. This CDR3 has 16 amino acids. V lost 3 bases to trimming and J lost 3 bases, with 17 bases between them. Germline CDR1 reads LGHNA; CDR2 reads YNFKEQ. The CDR3 bases are TGTGCCAGCAGCCAGGCCTCCCCGAAGGGTGACTATGGCTACACCTTC. Translating it yields CASSQASPKGDYGYTF.

V gene TRBV4-1 combines with J gene TRBJ2-7; D unresolved. The V gene's germline CDR1 is MGHRA and CDR2 YSYEKL. This CDR3 is built from 17 residues. The V gene lost 4 bases and the J gene lost 2 bases, with 21 bases spanning the gap. CDR3 DNA sequence: TGCGCCAGCAGCCCGATTTGGGTGCCCGACCTTACCTACGAGCAGTACTTC. It is translated as CASSPIWVPDLTYEQYF.

This clonotype has a handful of counts. V usage is TRBV11-3 and J usage is TRBJ2-1, with D maybe TRBD1 (6 bases). The CDR3 runs 13 residues. The V gene lost 5 bases and the J gene lost 7 bases, with 12 bases spanning the gap. From germline, CDR1 is SGHNT and CDR2 YENEEA. CDR3 amino acids: CASSLGGDNEQFF. The CDR3 DNA is TGTGCCAGCAGCCTTGGGGGCGATAATGAGCAGTTCTTC. The full variable domain, completed using reference TRBV11-3 and TRBJ2-1, is EAGVVQSPRYKIIEKKQPVAFWCNPISGHNTLYWYLQNLGQGPELLIRYENEEAVDDSQLPKDRFSAERLKGVDSTLKIQPAELGDSAVYLCASSLGGDNEQFFGPGTRLTVL.

This clonotype was picked up a small number of times. The chain uses TRBV2 and TRBJ1-6; D is ambiguous. Per germline, CDR1 SNHLY and CDR2 FYNNEI. Trimming left V 8 bases short and J 4 bases short, with 15 bases between. The CDR3 spans 15 residues. CDR3 amino acids: CASSTRTLYNSPLHF. CDR3 in DNA: TGTGCCAGCTCTACCCGGACTTTATATAATTCACCCCTCCACTTT.

V usage is TRBV3-1 and J usage is TRBJ1-4; D is perhaps TRBD1 (6 bases). Germline V gives CDR1 LGHDT, CDR2 YNNKEL (reference sequence). The CDR3 spans 16 residues. Trimming took 4 bases from V and 5 from J, leaving 17 bases between them. The CDR3 reads CASSRADWGRNEKLFF. Here the CDR3 DNA reads TGTGCCAGCAGCCGAGCGGATTGGGGGCGGAATGAAAAACTGTTTTTT.

This chain uses TRBV25-1 with TRBJ2-1; no reliable D call. CDR1 and CDR2 from the germline V gene are MGHDK and SYGVNS. Between the trimmed V and J ends, which lost 4 bases and 2 bases, there was a span of 15 bases. The CDR3 length is 16 residues. CDR3 nucleotide sequence: TGTGCCAGCAGTGTTAACCCAGCAGACCCCTACAATGAGCAGTTCTTC. Protein: CASSVNPADPYNEQFF.

This clonotype was counted at least ten times. The chain is built from TRBV6-2 or TRBV6-3 and TRBJ1-5; TRBD1 matches 7 bases. The CDR3 consists of 15 residues. The V gene's germline CDR1 is MNHEY and CDR2 SVGEGT. After removal of 8 bases from V and 1 base from J, the junction contained 8 bases not matched to a gene. The CDR3 DNA is TGTGCCAGCCGAGGGGGCTCAAGGAGCAATCAGCCCCAGCATTTT. Encoded protein: CASRGGSRSNQPQHF.

This clonotype turned up a few times. The chain combines TRBV5-5 with TRBJ1-4, with a weak D call TRBD1 (5 bases). The V gene lost 0 bases and the J gene lost 6 bases, with 12 bases spanning the gap. The V gene's germline CDR1 is SGHKS and CDR2 YYEKEE (reference sequence). The CDR3 length is 15 residues. CDR3 nucleotide sequence: TGTGCCAGCAGCTTGGCCGGGGGGGAGGATGAAAAACTGTTTTTT. Translation gives CASSLAGGEDEKLFF.

The chain is built from TRBV12-3 or TRBV12-4 and TRBJ2-7; no definite D call. V lost 8 bases and J 2 bases, leaving 10 bases between the germline ends. This CDR3 is 12 amino acids long. The chain's CDR3 is CASGRRPYEQYF. The CDR3 nucleotides read TGTGCCAGCGGCCGTCGGCCCTACGAGCAGTACTTC.

In its sample, this clonotype was seen once. The chain is built from TRBV2 and TRBJ1-3, with a tentative D call TRBD1 (5 bases). This CDR3 contains 15 residues. The germline CDR1 and CDR2 sequences are SNHLY and FYNNEI. Trimming removed 5 bases at V and 0 bases at J, with 11 bases between. The CDR3 region is CASSYDRRSGNTIYF. DNA of the CDR3: TGTGCCAGCAGTTACGACAGACGCTCTGGAAACACCATATATTTT.

This clonotype occurred a few times. This chain connects TRBV6-1 to TRBJ1-1; D is perhaps TRBD1 (6 bases). The CDR3 is 14 amino acids. Per the germline V gene, CDR1 is MNHNS and CDR2 is SASEGT. Between the trimmed V and J ends, which lost 4 bases and 2 bases, there was a span of 11 bases. The DNA of the CDR3 is TGTGCCAGCAGTGTCCAGGGGCATAACACTGAAGCTTTCTTT. Translating it yields CASSVQGHNTEAFF.

The chain carries TRBV12-3 or TRBV12-4 and TRBJ1-3; D is unresolved. This CDR3 contains 13 residues. V was cut by 7 bases and J by 1 base, with 8 bases left in between. The CDR3 loop is CASTWVSGNTIYF. DNA for the CDR3: TGTGCCAGCACTTGGGTGTCTGGAAACACCATATATTTT.

V and J are TRBV12-3 or TRBV12-4 and TRBJ1-2; the D is unclear. The CDR3 covers 13 residues. Trimming left V 6 bases short and J 7 bases short, with 15 bases between. The DNA of the CDR3 is TGTGCCAGCAGCACCGGCGACGGACGTGGCTACACCTTC. This sequence encodes CASSTGDGRGYTF.

This clonotype was counted many times. This sequence joins TRBV4-3 and TRBJ2-7, with D unclear. This CDR3 has 13 amino acids. Per germline, CDR1 LGHNA and CDR2 YSLEER. V was shortened by 0 bases and J by 2 bases, with 5 bases between the two germline ends. The CDR3 DNA follows: TGCGCCAGCAGCCAAGACCTCACCTACGAGCAGTACTTC. It encodes CASSQDLTYEQYF.

This clonotype was seen more than once but under ten times. The junction departs from the called germline gene at one end, perhaps through a read error. The chain has TRBV4-3 and TRBJ2-2; tentative D call: TRBD1 (5 bases). The CDR3 sequence is 15 residues long. Germline values: CDR1 LGHNA, CDR2 YSLEER. The CDR3 bases are TGCGCCAGCAGCGAAGAAGGGTTGACAGCCGGGGAGCTGTTTTTT. It specifies CASSEEGLTAGELFF.

This clonotype occurred a few times. This chain connects TRBV20-1 to TRBJ2-1; D possibly uses TRBD1 or TRBD2 (6 bases each). From germline, CDR1 is DFQATT and CDR2 SNEGSKA (reference sequence). The CDR3 sequence is 13 residues long. The CDR3 loop is CSLGRGGYNEQFF. In nucleotides, the CDR3 is TGCAGCCTCGGCAGGGGAGGCTACAATGAGCAGTTCTTC.

CDR3 nucleotides: TGCAGTGCTAGAGATGGGAGGGGCGTGGGCACTGAAGCTTTCTTT. Translation gives CSARDGRGVGTEAFF. V and J are TRBV20-1 and TRBJ1-1, with a possible D match to TRBD1 (5 bases). Germline assignment: CDR1 DFQATT and CDR2 SNEGSKA (reference sequence). This CDR3 spans 15 amino acids. V dropped 0 bases and J dropped 4 bases, with 15 bases sitting between them.

This clonotype was picked up a small number of times. V gene TRBV4-2 combines with J gene TRBJ2-7; 11 nucleotides agree with TRBD2. The V segment lost 0 bases and the J segment 4 bases; nucleotides outside the gene matches: 11. Germline values: CDR1 LGHNA, CDR2 YNFKEQ. The CDR3 covers 18 residues. The CDR3 spells CASSQDQASGGIVYEQYF. In DNA, the CDR3 is TGTGCCAGCAGCCAAGATCAGGCTAGCGGGGGGATCGTTTACGAGCAGTACTTC.

This clonotype occurred many times. The CDR3 spells CASSHRVAGETQYF. The CDR3 DNA reads TGTGCCAGCAGTCATCGGGTAGCGGGGGAGACCCAGTACTTC. The chain uses TRBV27 and TRBJ2-5; 8 bases agree with TRBD2. The CDR3 has 14 amino acids. Trimming removed 5 bases from V and 5 bases from J; junction bases left unmatched: 7. The germline V gene encodes CDR1 MNHEY and CDR2 SMNVEV (reference sequence).